One sample yielded the 5 T cell receptor beta chains listed below, sequenced in a study of T cells in Graves' hyperthyroidism and ophthalmopathy. The investigators amplified TCR beta CDR3 regions from RNA transcripts. The HTBI primer set served for first-round RT-PCR of the TCR CDR3. TCRdb reprocessed the multiplex PCR reads via MiXCR and lists one record per CDR3 protein. The sample records about 710,000 distinct CDR3 sequences, 16% being singletons. Sequencing input: blood. The receptors originated from a man between 18 and 35 years old with Graves' hyperthyroidism.

The chain is built from TRBV4-1 and TRBJ1-6, with D unclear. Germline-derived CDR1 and CDR2 are MGHRA and YSYEKL. V shed 0 bases and J shed 1 base, with 13 bases lying between them. The CDR3 spans 18 residues. CDR3 sequence (DNA): TGCGCCAGCAGCCAAGATCCGCCTACGGTATCCTATAATTCACCCCTCCACTTT. Translating it yields CASSQDPPTVSYNSPLHF.

In its sample, this clonotype was seen a few times. The V call is TRBV10-3, the J call TRBJ2-7; no reliable D call. The ends were cut back, 4 bases at V and 0 bases at J, with 7 bases in the middle. The germline CDR1 and CDR2 sequences are ENHRY and SYGVKD. The CDR3 has 13 residues. The CDR3 sequence is CAISAQSSYEQYF. CDR3 nucleotides: TGTGCCATCAGTGCGCAGAGCTCCTACGAGCAGTACTTC.

This clonotype was seen ten or more times. J is TRBJ2-3 and V is TRBV2; no definite D call. This CDR3 spans 15 amino acids. CDR1 is SNHLY, CDR2 FYNNEI, per germline. The V and J ends lost 7 bases and 2 bases respectively, with 16 bases between them. The CDR3 protein is CASTRLGGYTDTQYF. The CDR3 nucleotides read TGTGCCAGCACCCGATTGGGCGGTTACACAGATACGCAGTATTTT. The whole variable domain, filled in from reference TRBV2 and TRBJ2-3, reads EPEVTQTPSHQVTQMGQEVILRCVPISNHLYFYWYRQILGQKVEFLVSFYNNEISEKSEIFDDQFSVERPDGSNFTLKIRSTKLEDSAMYFCASTRLGGYTDTQYFGPGTRLTVL.

J is TRBJ2-5 and V is TRBV19; D gene uncertain. V dropped 8 bases and J dropped 7 bases, with 17 bases sitting between them. The germline gives CDR1 LNHDA, CDR2 SQIVND (reference sequence). The CDR3 has 13 amino acids. CDR3 protein: CASAPPKGRTQYF. The CDR3 nucleotides read TGTGCCAGTGCCCCACCTAAGGGTCGGACCCAGTACTTC.

The chain couples TRBV20-1 to TRBJ2-3; D gene ambiguous. V was pared by 0 bases and J by 1 base, with 11 bases between. This CDR3 is built from 15 residues. Germline V gene data show CDR1 as DFQATT and CDR2 as SNEGSKA (reference sequence). CDR3 protein: CSARDLGAGTDTQYF. DNA of the CDR3: TGCAGTGCTAGAGATCTCGGCGCGGGCACAGATACGCAGTATTTT.